Listed below are T cell receptor beta chains from one sample, sequenced in a study of beta chain features in type 1 diabetes. The protocol was immunoSEQ multiplex PCR, while the TCRdb copy is restricted to in-frame clones and leaves out a portion. The sample shows around 400,000 clones, more than 12% of them seen only once. Sequenced: naive CD4+ T cells from blood. Receptors were obtained from a woman aged 18-29 years in good health. Both conserved end residues are part of each CDR3. The D gene is left open where the match is weak. The listing skips clone size in some rows; elsewhere it reads once, few, many or a size class.

V gene,clone size,D gene,J gene,CDR3 DNA,CDR3 protein
TRBV19,NA,NA,TRBJ2-3,TGTGCCAGTAGTCGAACGGGAGCCACAGATACGCAGTATTTT,CASSRTGATDTQYF
TRBV28,NA,TRBD2,TRBJ2-4,TGTGCCAGCAGTTTGGGACTAGCGACCAAAAACATTCAGTACTTC,CASSLGLATKNIQYF
TRBV4-3,few,NA,TRBJ2-1,TGCGCCAGCAGCCAAGATTGGGGCCTAGACAATGAGCAGTTCTTC,CASSQDWGLDNEQFF
TRBV28,few,NA,TRBJ1-4,TGTGCCAGCACCCAGGCAGGGGCAGCTAATGAAAAACTGTTTTTT,CASTQAGAANEKLFF
TRBV29-1,NA,NA,TRBJ2-5,TGCAGCGTTAGACGAGAGGGCGAGACCCAGTACTTC,CSVRREGETQYF
TRBV23-1,few,TRBD1,TRBJ1-5,TGCGCCAGCAGTCAACTGACAGGGCAGGATCAGCCCCAGCATTTT,CASSQLTGQDQPQHF
TRBV11-2,NA,TRBD1,TRBJ2-5,TGTGCCAGCAGCCCTTCTGGACAGGGGGCTGGTGAGACCCAGTACTTC,CASSPSGQGAGETQYF
TRBV5-1,NA,TRBD1,TRBJ2-1,TGCGCCAGCAGCCCCGGGGACAGGTCGGTGTCAGATGAGCAGTTCTTC,CASSPGDRSVSDEQFF
TRBV30,NA,NA,TRBJ1-3,TGTGCCTGGAGCGACCTTTTCAGGTCTGGAAACACCATATATTTT,CAWSDLFRSGNTIYF
TRBV6-5,NA,NA,TRBJ2-3,TGTGCCAGCAGCCGAGGTTGGGATACGCAGTATTTT,CASSRGWDTQYF
TRBV7-2,few,TRBD1,TRBJ2-7,TGTGCCAGCAGTCGGGACAGCTCCTACGAGCAGTACTTC,CASSRDSSYEQYF
TRBV23-1,few,NA,TRBJ2-4,TGCGCCAGCAGTCAATCGTTCCCCGGGGAAGCCAAAAACATTCAGTACTTC,CASSQSFPGEAKNIQYF
TRBV25-1,NA,NA,TRBJ2-5,TGTGCCAGCAGTGAAGGACTAATCACGCAAGAGACCCAGTACTTC,CASSEGLITQETQYF
TRBV9,NA,TRBD1,TRBJ2-1,TGTGCCAGCAGCGCAGATTTGACAGGGGCGAGGGAGCAGTTCTTC,CASSADLTGAREQFF
TRBV30,NA,TRBD1,TRBJ1-5,TGTGCCTGGAGTAGCAGGGGGCATCAGCCCCAGCATTTT,CAWSSRGHQPQHF
TRBV6-5,NA,NA,TRBJ1-5,TGTGCCAGCAGTTACGGAGTCCATCAGCCCCAGCATTTT,CASSYGVHQPQHF
TRBV4-3,few,NA,TRBJ1-6,TGCGCCAGCAGCCCTGACAGAGAGAATTCACCCCTCCACTTT,CASSPDRENSPLHF
TRBV7-2,few,NA,TRBJ2-7,TGTGCCAGCACCTACGGTGGCAGGAGGAACGACGAGCAGTACTTC,CASTYGGRRNDEQYF
TRBV4-2,once,TRBD2,TRBJ2-7,TGTGCCAGCAGCCCCACTAGCGGGAGGCCCTCGGAGCAGTACTTC,CASSPTSGRPSEQYF
TRBV6-5,NA,TRBD1,TRBJ1-5,TGTGCCAGCAGTCGAGACAGGGTCAGCAATCAGCCCCAGCATTTT,CASSRDRVSNQPQHF
TRBV30,NA,NA,TRBJ2-5,TGTGCCTGGAGTAGCCACCCCCAAGAGACCCAGTACTTC,CAWSSHPQETQYF
TRBV7-9,few,NA,TRBJ2-3,TGTGCCAGCAGCGTTCTATCTAGCACAGATACGCAGTATTTT,CASSVLSSTDTQYF
TRBV19,NA,NA,TRBJ1-1,TGTGCCAGTAACAAGGGGTCTTTGAACACTGAAGCTTTCTTT,CASNKGSLNTEAFF
TRBV29-1,NA,NA,TRBJ1-1,TGCAGCGTTGAACGGAACACTGAAGCTTTCTTT,CSVERNTEAFF
TRBV28,few,TRBD1,TRBJ2-5,TGTGCCAGCAGTTTTGAGGGGGCAGAGACCCAGTACTTC,CASSFEGAETQYF
TRBV28,NA,NA,TRBJ2-7,TGTGCCAGCAGTCCCGACGGGAGCGCCTACGAGCAGTACTTC,CASSPDGSAYEQYF
TRBV29-1,NA,NA,TRBJ2-5,TGCAGCGTTGTTCTCAGGTTTCAAGAGACCCAGTACTTC,CSVVLRFQETQYF
TRBV6-1,few,NA,TRBJ1-5,TGTGCCAGCAGTGATAACCGAGGTAGGCAGCCCCAGCATTTT,CASSDNRGRQPQHF
TRBV14,few,TRBD2,TRBJ2-1,TGTGCCAGCACCGAGCTAGCGGGCCTCTACAATGAGCAGTTCTTC,CASTELAGLYNEQFF
TRBV28,NA,NA,TRBJ2-5,TGTGCCAGCAGCATAACCGGAACAGGGAAAGAGACCCAGTACTTC,CASSITGTGKETQYF
TRBV9,NA,NA,TRBJ2-3,TGTGCCAGCAGCTCCCGGACTGGCACAGATACGCAGTATTTT,CASSSRTGTDTQYF
TRBV5-4,few,TRBD2,TRBJ2-2,TGTGCCAGCAGCTTCGCGGCTCTAGCGGGAGCATCTGGGGAGCTGTTTTTT,CASSFAALAGASGELFF
TRBV29-1,NA,NA,TRBJ2-5,TGCAGCGTTGACGAGGGTTTGAGGGAGCAGTACTTC,CSVDEGLREQYF
TRBV7-8,NA,NA,TRBJ2-1,TGTGCCAGCAGCTTAAGAGTATTGGTCAACCACTTCTCAAATGAGCAGTTCTTC,CASSLRVLVNHFSNEQFF
TRBV30,NA,NA,TRBJ1-1,TGTGCCTGGAGTGTTTGGCTGAACACTGAAGCTTTCTTT,CAWSVWLNTEAFF
TRBV5-4,few,NA,TRBJ1-2,TGTGCCAGCAGCCCAAACCTTCTAGGGGTCCCGTATGGCTACACCTTC,CASSPNLLGVPYGYTF
TRBV10-3,few,TRBD2,TRBJ2-7,TGTGCCATCAGGGGAGGGTCCGACGAGCAGTACTTC,CAIRGGSDEQYF
TRBV18,NA,NA,TRBJ2-5,TGTGCCAGCTCACCACGTGACACCCAAGAGACCCAGTACTTC,CASSPRDTQETQYF
TRBV7-9,NA,NA,TRBJ2-2,TGTGCCAGCAGCTCCCCGGGACAAACGAACACCGGGGAGCTGTTTTTT,CASSSPGQTNTGELFF
TRBV4-3,NA,TRBD1,TRBJ1-2,TGCGCCAGCAGCCGCCTAACGGGACAGGGGAACTATGGCTACACCTTC,CASSRLTGQGNYGYTF
TRBV25-1,NA,NA,TRBJ2-4,TGTGCCAGCAGTGATCGTAGTTCGGGGGCCAAAAACATTCAGTACTTC,CASSDRSSGAKNIQYF
TRBV9,NA,TRBD2,TRBJ2-5,TGTGCCAGCAGCGTATCGGGGGGGCAAGAGACCCAGTACTTC,CASSVSGGQETQYF